This TCR beta chain originates from a study of graft-versus-host responses after intestinal transplantation. To note about this clone: Its antigen remains unidentified.

Assay used: immunoSEQ multiplex PCR; TCRdb lists only in-frame clones, some missing. The table records about 88,000 clones, 94% of them present only once. Whole-study results and caveats: Researchers found GvH clones in recipient marrow, and some showed up first in ileum or blood.

Germline V gene sequence: CDR1 SGHNT, CDR2 YYREEE (reference sequence). The CDR3 length is 14 residues. The germline V and J ends were trimmed by 3 bases and 0 bases, with 9 bases remaining between them. The V and J genes are TRBV5-4 and TRBJ1-1, with D perhaps TRBD1 (5 bases). This receptor was obtained from a human donor who was the organ donor for an intestinal transplant. Sequenced material: unstimulated CD4+ T cells sorted from spleen or lymph node cells, taken before transplant. The CDR3 coding sequence is TGTGCCAGCAGCTCTATAGGGGTGAACACTGAAGCTTTCTTT. This sequence encodes CASSSIGVNTEAFF. The full variable domain, completed using reference TRBV5-4 and TRBJ1-1, is ETGVTQSPTHLIKTRGQQVTLRCSSQSGHNTVSWYQQALGQGPQFIFQYYREEENGRGNFPPRFSGLQFPNYSSELNVNALELDDSALYLCASSSIGVNTEAFFGQGTRLTVV.